This T cell receptor (beta chain) was profiled in a study of T-cell memory formation after mild COVID-19. Study outcomes and limitations: CM and EM subsets held most contracting CD4+ clones; EMRA held CD8+ ones. Certain responding clones were present in pre-infection memory, suggesting participation of cross-reactive memory.

The TCR alpha and TCR beta cDNA libraries, bearing sample barcodes and UMIs, were generated by 5'RACE using constant-segment primers. TCRdb analysed the 5' RACE reads with MiXCR anew, one entry per CDR3 protein. The repertoire holds more than 75,000 distinct CDR3 sequences, with 25% as singletons. This clonotype was counted only a few times. What it binds is not known. Germline lookup yields CDR1 MNHEY and CDR2 SVGAGI. The CDR3 is made up of 17 amino acids. Trimming cost V 5 bases and J 4 bases, with 23 bases left between them. Sample: PBMCs or a T cell subset sorted from them (not recorded which). V and J are TRBV6-5 and TRBJ2-5, with D possibly being TRBD1 (5 bases). The clonotype comes from a man aged 18 to 29 who had mild COVID-19 (a few samples of this study predate the infection). Cell type and time point are not known. In nucleotides, the CDR3 is TGTGCCAGCAGTCCCCCGCCGTGGGGCAAGAGTGGAGAGACCCAGTACTTC. As protein: CASSPPPWGKSGETQYF.